These 29 T cell receptor beta chains came from one sample sequenced in a study of CD8+CD57+ T cells in acquired aplastic anemia. The TCR beta profiling, which covered VDJ combination and CDR3 sequence, was carried out using genomic DNA as the template. TCRdb used MiXCR to reprocess the reads, holding one entry per CDR3 protein. Of some 200,000 distinct CDR3 sequences listed, approximately 60% were seen once; the top ten hold 25% to 35%. The sequenced sample consisted of sorted CD4+, CD8+, or CD8+CD57+ T cells (not recorded which) from PBMCs. These receptors originate from a human donor in good health.

Of note for this clonotype: A junction end diverges from the germline sequence, so it may reflect a read error. The chain is built from TRBV5-5 and TRBJ1-1, with D hard to call. This CDR3 comprises 12 residues. Germline V gene lookup returns CDR1 SGHKS and CDR2 YYEKEE (reference sequence). The CDR3 nucleotides are TGCGCCAGCAGACCGACGTGGACTGAAGCTTTCTTT. The encoded protein is CASRPTWTEAFF. Based on the CDR3 plus reference TRBV5-5 and TRBJ1-1, the full variable domain is DAGVTQSPTHLIKTRGQQVTLRCSPISGHKSVSWYQQVLGQGPQFIFQYYEKEERGRGNFPDRFSARQFPNYSSELNVNALLLGDSALYLCASRPTWTEAFFGQGTRLTVV.

For this clonotype: One end of the junction does not line up with germline, which may come from a read error. The genes are TRBV27 and TRBJ1-5; D remains unclear. Per germline, CDR1 MNHEY and CDR2 SMNVEV (reference sequence). CDR3 size: 12 residues. CDR3 nucleotide sequence: TGTGCCAGCAGTGCTGACAATCAGTCCCAGCATTTT. The encoded protein is CASSADNQSQHF.

As DNA, the CDR3 is TGTGCCAGCAATAAGGACTCTGGGGCCAACGTCCTGACTTTC. It specifies CASNKDSGANVLTF. The rearrangement links TRBV12-3 or TRBV12-4 to TRBJ2-6; D is undetermined. The V end was cut by 7 bases, the J end by 0 bases, with 7 bases between. The CDR3 is 14 amino acids.

This chain's CDR3 is CASSGTVPYEQYF. In DNA form, the CDR3 reads TGTGCCAGTAGCGGGACGGTACCCTACGAGCAGTACTTC. The gene calls are TRBV19 and TRBJ2-7; D may match TRBD1 or TRBD2 (5 bases each). Germline V gene sequence: CDR1 LNHDA, CDR2 SQIVND (reference sequence). The V gene lost 6 bases and the J gene lost 2 bases, with 11 bases spanning the gap. The CDR3 loop spans 13 amino acids. Drawing the rest from reference TRBV19 and TRBJ2-7, the complete variable domain is DGGITQSPKYLFRKEGQNVTLSCEQNLNHDAMYWYRQDPGQGLRLIYYSQIVNDFQKGDIAEGYSVSREKKESFPLTVTSAQKNPTAFYLCASSGTVPYEQYFGPGTRLTVT.

The V call is TRBV7-9, the J call TRBJ1-3, with 7 bases aligning to TRBD1. The V and J ends lost 8 bases and 0 bases, in that order; junction bases with no gene match: 4. Germline CDR1 and CDR2: SEHNR and FQNEAQ (reference sequence). This CDR3 contains 14 residues. The CDR3 region has the DNA TGTGCCAGCGAGGGGGCGAGCTCTGGAAACACCATATATTTT. Translation: CASEGASSGNTIYF.

This clonotype turned up a few times. V gene TRBV7-9 combines with J gene TRBJ2-3; D may be TRBD1 (6 bases). CDR3 length equals 11 residues. Trimming removed 10 bases from V and 6 bases from J, with 11 bases in between. CDR1 SEHNR and CDR2 FQNEAQ come from the germline V gene (reference sequence). The CDR3 DNA sequence: TGTGCCACCACAGGGTTGGATACGCAGTATTTT. Protein: CATTGLDTQYF.

The chain carries TRBV5-1 and TRBJ2-7, with TRBD1 matching 8 bases. The CDR3 runs 15 residues. CDR1 SGHRS and CDR2 YFSETQ come from the germline V gene. The V and J ends lost 1 base and 5 bases, in that order; junction bases with no gene match: 8. CDR3 DNA sequence: TGCGCCAGCAGCTTGTCAGGGCAGGGGGCGAACGAGCAGTACTTC. Translated, it gives CASSLSGQGANEQYF.

V and J are TRBV5-5 and TRBJ2-5; weak D call: TRBD2 (6 bases). Germline V CDR1 and CDR2: SGHKS, YYEKEE (reference sequence). This CDR3 region has 15 residues. Trimming took 4 bases from V and 5 from J, leaving 18 bases between them. DNA of the CDR3: TGTGCCAGCAGCATCGGGGACCAGGCGGGGGAGACCCAGTACTTC. It translates to CASSIGDQAGETQYF. The full variable domain, completed using reference TRBV5-5 and TRBJ2-5, is DAGVTQSPTHLIKTRGQQVTLRCSPISGHKSVSWYQQVLGQGPQFIFQYYEKEERGRGNFPDRFSARQFPNYSSELNVNALLLGDSALYLCASSIGDQAGETQYFGPGTRLLVL.

V gene TRBV20-1 combines with J gene TRBJ1-2; D is perhaps TRBD1 (5 bases). The CDR3 is made up of 19 amino acids. Germline lookup yields CDR1 DFQATT and CDR2 SNEGSKA (reference sequence). The ends were cut back, 3 bases at V and 1 base at J, with 27 bases in the middle. CDR3 bases: TGCAGTGCTAGGGCCCACTCGGGGCAGGGCGGAGGGAATAACTATGGCTACACCTTC. Its translation: CSARAHSGQGGGNNYGYTF.

The V gene is TRBV19, the J gene TRBJ2-1; 10 bases align to TRBD2. Germline CDR1 LNHDA, CDR2 SQIVND (reference sequence). The CDR3 covers 17 residues. With V trimmed by 3 bases and J by 10 bases, 15 bases remained unmatched. The CDR3 loop is CASSIFSSGGLQWEQFF. For the CDR3, the DNA is TGTGCCAGTAGTATTTTCTCTAGCGGGGGCTTACAATGGGAGCAGTTCTTC.

About this clonotype itself: Relative to the germline gene, one junction end is altered; a read error may explain this. The chain employs TRBV7-9 and TRBJ2-7; TRBD1 aligns across 7 bases. This CDR3 contains 13 residues. Germline V CDR1 and CDR2: SEHNR, FQNEAQ (reference sequence). CDR3 in DNA: TGTGCCAGCAGCCGACAGGGCTCCTACGAGCTGTACTTC. Translated: CASSRQGSYELYF.

This clonotype was detected ten times or more. This chain uses TRBV19 with TRBJ2-7, with a possible D match to TRBD1 (5 bases). V was clipped by 6 bases and J by 7 bases, with 13 bases between them. Germline lookup yields CDR1 LNHDA and CDR2 SQIVND (reference sequence). The CDR3 totals 12 residues. CDR3 region: CASSTSRTEQYF. In nucleotides, the CDR3 is TGTGCCAGTAGCACCTCTCGGACAGAGCAGTACTTC.

The J gene is TRBJ2-3, the V gene TRBV10-3; 7 nucleotides align to TRBD2. V lost 6 bases, J lost 2 bases, and 2 bases stayed unmatched. Germline V gene lookup returns CDR1 ENHRY and CDR2 SYGVKD. This CDR3 is built from 13 residues. The CDR3 is CAISGRNTDTQYF. The CDR3, as DNA: TGTGCCATCAGCGGGAGGAACACAGATACGCAGTATTTT.

The V call is TRBV7-2, the J call TRBJ2-1; tentatively, D is TRBD2 (6 bases). CDR1 SGHTA and CDR2 FQGNSA come from the germline V gene. V was trimmed by 7 bases and J by 2 bases, leaving 9 bases between them. The CDR3 contains 13 residues. The CDR3 DNA is TGTGCCAGCAAAAGGGAGGCCTACAATGAGCAGTTCTTC. Protein product: CASKREAYNEQFF.

The chain links TRBV7-8 to TRBJ2-7, with D perhaps matching TRBD1 (6 bases). The CDR3 is 15 amino acids. The germline V gene encodes CDR1 SGHVS and CDR2 FQNEAQ. V was clipped by 5 bases and J by 5 bases, with 19 bases between them. CDR3 DNA: TGTGCCAGCAGCACGTACCAGGGGCCTCGTAACGAGCAGTACTTC. Its translation: CASSTYQGPRNEQYF.

The J gene is TRBJ2-3, the V gene TRBV10-3; 10 nucleotides line up with TRBD2. J was trimmed by 3 bases and V by 0 bases; bases with no gene match: 12. The germline CDR1 and CDR2 sequences are ENHRY and SYGVKD. The CDR3 has 19 residues. CDR3 loop: CAISESLEGAGGPTDTQYF. As DNA, the CDR3 is TGTGCCATCAGTGAGTCGTTGGAAGGAGCGGGGGGGCCGACAGATACGCAGTATTTT.

CDR3 nucleotide sequence: TGTGCCAGCACCATCACCCCAACAGGGCATAGCGCAGATACGCAGTATTTT. Translating gives CASTITPTGHSADTQYF. This chain uses TRBV2 with TRBJ2-3, with D possibly matching TRBD1 (6 bases). V was shortened by 7 bases and J by 4 bases, with 24 bases between the two germline ends. Germline-derived CDR1 and CDR2 are SNHLY and FYNNEI. There are 17 residues in the CDR3.

This clonotype was picked up many times. V usage is TRBV16 and J usage is TRBJ2-2; D is unclear. V was cut by 4 bases and J by 4 bases, with 1 base left in between. This CDR3 is 11 amino acids long. The germline gives CDR1 KGHSY, CDR2 FQNENV. The DNA of the CDR3 is TGTGCCAGCAGCCGCACCGGGGAGCTGTTTTTT. Protein sequence: CASSRTGELFF.

On this clonotype: One end of the junction is discordant with germline, which a read error may explain. The rearrangement joins TRBV12-5 to TRBJ1-1; no definite D call. CDR3 length equals 11 residues. Per the germline V gene, CDR1 is LGHNT and CDR2 is FRNRAP. The CDR3 nucleotides are TGTGCTAGTGATTTGGTACTCGAGGCTTTCTTT. This codes for CASDLVLEAFF.

This clonotype showed up just a few times. The V and J genes are TRBV5-1 and TRBJ2-7; tentative D call: TRBD2 (5 bases). Germline V gene sequence: CDR1 SGHRS, CDR2 YFSETQ. Trimming stripped 4 bases from V and 6 bases from J, with 14 bases between. CDR3 size: 13 residues. CDR3 region: CASSPDSLAEQYF. DNA for the CDR3: TGCGCCAGCAGCCCTGATTCGCTAGCCGAGCAGTACTTC.

This clonotype came up many times. CDR3 DNA: TGTGCCAGCCTGGGGGACTATGGCTACACCTTC. As protein: CASLGDYGYTF. This sequence joins TRBV28 and TRBJ1-2; TRBD1 is a possible D gene (5 bases). Germline V lookup: CDR1 MDHEN, CDR2 SYDVKM. The length of the CDR3 is 11 residues. Trimming removed 8 bases from V and 3 bases from J, with 7 bases in between.

This clonotype was picked up one time. DNA of the CDR3: TGTGCCAGCAGCCGTACAGCACTACCATACAATGAGCAGTTCTTC. It translates to CASSRTALPYNEQFF. V usage is TRBV5-4 and J usage is TRBJ2-1; no clear D. The germline CDR1 and CDR2 sequences are SGHNT and YYREEE (reference sequence). The CDR3 contains 15 residues. With 4 bases removed from V and 4 bases from J, the gap between germline ends came to 15 bases.

The J gene is TRBJ1-6, the V gene TRBV2; 7 positions agree with TRBD1. Germline V gene sequence: CDR1 SNHLY, CDR2 FYNNEI. The CDR3 contains 15 residues. Trimming cost V 0 bases and J 9 bases; bases outside gene matches: 5. CDR3 in DNA: TGTGCCAGCAGTGAAGCGAGAGGGGGCGGTTCACCCCTCCACTTT. It codes for CASSEARGGGSPLHF.

Ten or more counts support this clonotype. The gene calls are TRBV20-1 and TRBJ2-5, with 9 bases fitting TRBD1. The J segment lost 5 bases and the V segment lost 3 bases, leaving 10 bases of the junction unmatched. Germline loops: CDR1 DFQATT, CDR2 SNEGSKA (reference sequence). This CDR3 has 15 residues. The DNA of the CDR3 is TGCAGTGCTAGCGCACAGGGGGCTCTGTGGGAGACCCAGTACTTC. It yields the protein CSASAQGALWETQYF.

The chain links TRBV9 to TRBJ1-1, with a tentative D call TRBD1 (5 bases). Trimming took off 0 bases at V and 5 bases at J, with 17 bases between the two ends. Germline assignment: CDR1 SGDLS and CDR2 YYNGEE. This CDR3 has 16 amino acids. This chain's CDR3 is CASSVASGGIGTEAFF. In nucleotides, the CDR3 is TGTGCCAGCAGCGTAGCATCGGGGGGAATCGGGACTGAAGCTTTCTTT.

The chain employs TRBV20-1 and TRBJ2-7; perhaps TRBD2 as D (5 bases). From germline, CDR1 is DFQATT and CDR2 SNEGSKA (reference sequence). V was cut by 0 bases and J by 2 bases, with 14 bases left in between. CDR3 length: 15 residues. The CDR3 sequence is CSARDLRDFAYEQYF. CDR3 DNA: TGCAGTGCTAGAGATCTCCGGGATTTTGCCTACGAGCAGTACTTC.

This clonotype was counted at least ten times. V and J are TRBV7-3 and TRBJ2-3, with unresolved D. Germline V gene sequence: CDR1 SGHTA, CDR2 FQGTGA. The CDR3 loop spans 14 amino acids. The V and J ends lost 5 bases and 4 bases respectively, with 13 bases between them. The CDR3 DNA reads as TGTGCCAGCAGCCCCAGTGGTGGTGCAGATACGCAGTATTTT. It yields the protein CASSPSGGADTQYF.

The chain is built from TRBV20-1 and TRBJ2-7; 11 bases align to TRBD2. J gave up 6 bases and V 3 bases, and 1 base lay outside the gene matches. CDR1 is DFQATT and CDR2 is SNEGSKA in the germline V gene (reference sequence). The CDR3 runs 12 residues. The CDR3 region has the DNA TGCAGTGCTAGTGGACTAGCGGGCGAGCAGTACTTC. The encoded protein is CSASGLAGEQYF.

J is TRBJ2-7 and V is TRBV7-8, with D maybe TRBD1 (6 bases). In germline, CDR1 is SGHVS, CDR2 FQNEAQ. CDR3 length equals 15 residues. V dropped 1 base and J dropped 12 bases, with 22 bases sitting between them. As DNA, the CDR3 is TGTGCCAGCAGCTTAGTTCCCAGGGGCCAAGGGGGACGGTACTTC. This translates into CASSLVPRGQGGRYF.